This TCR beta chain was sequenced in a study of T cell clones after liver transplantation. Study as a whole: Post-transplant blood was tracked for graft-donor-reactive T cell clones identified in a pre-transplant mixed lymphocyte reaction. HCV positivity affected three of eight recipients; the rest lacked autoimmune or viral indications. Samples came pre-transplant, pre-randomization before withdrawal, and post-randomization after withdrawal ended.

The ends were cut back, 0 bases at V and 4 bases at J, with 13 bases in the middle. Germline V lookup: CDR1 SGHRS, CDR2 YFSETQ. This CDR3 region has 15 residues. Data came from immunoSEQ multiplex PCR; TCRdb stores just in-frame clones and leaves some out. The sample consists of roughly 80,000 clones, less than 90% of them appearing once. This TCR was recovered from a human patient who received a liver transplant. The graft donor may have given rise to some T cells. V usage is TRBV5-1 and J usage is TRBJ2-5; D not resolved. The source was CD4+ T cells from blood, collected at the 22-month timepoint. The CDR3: CASSLGGFSRETQYF. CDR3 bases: TGCGCCAGCAGCTTGGGTGGCTTTTCAAGAGAGACCCAGTACTTC.